This TCR beta chain was profiled in a study of cytomegalovirus exposure and HLA in healthy donors. PCR was performed using 60 Vbeta and 13 Jbeta primers. TCRdb's table, derived via immunoSEQ multiplex PCR, lists solely in-frame clones and lacks some. The sample data list some 120,000 clones. The CDR3 has 13 residues. Per the germline V gene, CDR1 is SGHTA and CDR2 is FQGNSA. V shed 3 bases and J shed 7 bases, with 12 bases lying between them. Sequenced material: PBMCs. The origin of this receptor is a man younger than 35 in good health and CMV-seronegative. The rearrangement uses TRBV7-2 and TRBJ1-1, with D perhaps matching TRBD1 (5 bases). The CDR3 bases are TGTGCCAGCAGCTTCAGGGTTTACGGTGAAGCTTTCTTT. This codes for CASSFRVYGEAFF.